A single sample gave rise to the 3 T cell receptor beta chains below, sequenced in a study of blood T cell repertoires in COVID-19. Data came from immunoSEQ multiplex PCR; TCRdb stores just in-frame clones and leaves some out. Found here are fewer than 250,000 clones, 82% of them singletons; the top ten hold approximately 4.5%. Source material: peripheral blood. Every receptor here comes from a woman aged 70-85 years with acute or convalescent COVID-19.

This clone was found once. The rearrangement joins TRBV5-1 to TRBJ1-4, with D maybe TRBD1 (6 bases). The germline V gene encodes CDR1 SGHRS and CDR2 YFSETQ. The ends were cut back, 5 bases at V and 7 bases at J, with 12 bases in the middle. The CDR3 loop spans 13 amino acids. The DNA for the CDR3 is TGCGCCAGCAGGGGGGGGGCGATTGAAAAACTGTTTTTT. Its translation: CASRGGAIEKLFF.

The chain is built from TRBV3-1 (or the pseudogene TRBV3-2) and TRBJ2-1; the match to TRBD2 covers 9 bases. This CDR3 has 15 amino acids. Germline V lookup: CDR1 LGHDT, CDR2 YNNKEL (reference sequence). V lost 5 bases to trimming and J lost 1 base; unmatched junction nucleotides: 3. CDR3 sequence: CASSYSGGSYNEQFF. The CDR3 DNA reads TGTGCCAGCAGCTATAGCGGGGGATCCTACAATGAGCAGTTCTTC.

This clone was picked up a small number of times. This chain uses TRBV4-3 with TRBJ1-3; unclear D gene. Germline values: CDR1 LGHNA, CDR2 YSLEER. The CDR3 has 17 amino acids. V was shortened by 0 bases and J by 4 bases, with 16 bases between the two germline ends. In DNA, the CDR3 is TGCGCCAGCAGCCAAGATGTTAACAGATTCTTAGGAAACACCATATATTTT. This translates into CASSQDVNRFLGNTIYF.